This entry lists 10 T cell receptor beta chains sequenced from one sample in a study of T cells in Graves' hyperthyroidism and ophthalmopathy (dated by TCRdb to about 2019). Receptors were amplified or captured by multiplex PCR. Sequencer: Illumina HiSeq 2000. The TCR beta CDR3 regions were amplified from the RNA transcripts. For the first round of RT-PCR on the TCR CDR3, the HTBI primer set was used together with the Qiagen OneStep RT-PCR kit. The public reads were reanalyzed by TCRdb: fastp trimming at Q25, MiXCR alignment, in-frame beta chains only. Each CDR3 protein appears once, grouped with its most common genes and DNA. The sample yields over 300,000 distinct CDR3 sequences; over 11% were counted once. The ten largest clonotypes hold more than 9.5% of the sample. Sequenced material: blood. The receptor set was obtained from a woman aged 60-75 years with Graves' hyperthyroidism.

This clonotype was counted only a few times. V is TRBV11-2 and J is TRBJ2-1; D possibly corresponds to TRBD2 (6 bases). The CDR3 loop spans 16 amino acids. Germline V gene data show CDR1 as SGHAT and CDR2 as FQNNGV. V was shortened by 5 bases and J by 5 bases, with 19 bases between the two germline ends. The CDR3 region has the DNA TGTGCCAGCAGCCGGGAGTCCGGACGGATGAACAATGAGCAGTTCTTC. It is translated as CASSRESGRMNNEQFF.

This clonotype was recorded at least ten times. This chain links TRBV6-1 with TRBJ2-7; 10 bases agree with TRBD2. CDR1 MNHNS and CDR2 SASEGT come from the germline V gene. The CDR3 has 16 residues. V lost 5 bases to trimming and J lost 2 bases; unmatched junction nucleotides: 9. The CDR3 is CASSYSQAGGPYEQYF. The CDR3 DNA reads TGTGCCAGCAGTTATTCCCAAGCGGGAGGGCCCTACGAGCAGTACTTC.

The chain employs TRBV4-1 and TRBJ1-2; D is ambiguous. Between the trimmed V and J ends, which lost 2 bases and 4 bases, there was a span of 20 bases. CDR1 MGHRA and CDR2 YSYEKL come from the germline V gene. This CDR3 has 17 amino acids. The CDR3 coding sequence is TGCGCCAGCAGCCAATTTCATCGCGCCCAGCGAGGCTATGGCTACACCTTC. It codes for CASSQFHRAQRGYGYTF.

At least ten counts were recorded for this clonotype. V usage is TRBV10-3 and J usage is TRBJ1-1; 7 bases line up with TRBD1. Germline V lookup: CDR1 ENHRY, CDR2 SYGVKD. The CDR3 totals 13 residues. V lost 5 bases, J lost 6 bases, and 6 bases stayed unmatched. This CDR3 is CAISTMGQSEAFF. The CDR3 DNA reads as TGTGCCATCAGTACCATGGGACAGTCTGAAGCTTTCTTT.

In nucleotides, the CDR3 is TGCGCCAGCAGTTTCCCGGGACCGCCGGAAGATACGCAGTATTTT. It specifies CASSFPGPPEDTQYF. The chain links TRBV5-1 to TRBJ2-3; the D gene could be TRBD1 or TRBD2 (5 bases each). The CDR3 consists of 15 residues. CDR1 SGHRS and CDR2 YFSETQ come from the germline V gene. V lost 5 bases, J lost 5 bases, and 18 bases lay in between.

This clonotype was found many times. This chain uses TRBV18 with TRBJ1-4, with 11 bases fitting TRBD1. The germline V gene encodes CDR1 KGHSH and CDR2 LQKENI. This CDR3 has 16 amino acids. J was trimmed by 7 bases and V by 3 bases; bases with no gene match: 7. The CDR3 sequence: CASSPNPGQGGEKLFF. The CDR3 nucleotides are TGTGCCAGCTCACCTAACCCGGGACAGGGGGGTGAAAAACTGTTTTTT.

This clonotype was seen at least ten times. V usage is TRBV11-3 and J usage is TRBJ1-2; TRBD1 matches 8 bases. Germline V gene data show CDR1 as SGHNT and CDR2 as YENEEA. The CDR3 extends over 14 amino acids. Losses at the gene ends were 5 bases for V and 3 bases for J; bases not matched to a gene: 5. The DNA of the CDR3 is TGTGCCAGCAGCCAAGGACAGGGTGACTATGGCTACACCTTC. The encoded protein is CASSQGQGDYGYTF.

Turning to this clonotype: A much more abundant neighbour one base away suggests this may be a read error. V gene TRBV30 combines with J gene TRBJ1-4, with D hard to call. The CDR3 has 12 residues. Germline V gene sequence: CDR1 GTSNPN, CDR2 SVGIG (reference sequence). CDR3 amino acids: CAWSETNEELFF. The CDR3 nucleotides read TGTGCCTGGAGTGAAACGAATGAAGAACTGTTTTTT.

This clonotype appeared a few times. The gene calls are TRBV4-2 and TRBJ1-5; 10 bases agree with TRBD1. CDR3 length: 16 residues. In germline, CDR1 is LGHNA, CDR2 YNFKEQ. The V and J ends lost 2 bases and 5 bases, in that order; junction bases with no gene match: 6. The CDR3, as DNA: TGTGCCAGCAGCCAAACCGGGACAGGGGTTTATCAGCCCCAGCATTTT. Translation gives CASSQTGTGVYQPQHF.

This clonotype was found many times. J is TRBJ2-5 and V is TRBV6-1, with 7 nucleotides matching TRBD1. The junction had 0 bases not matched to a gene; V was cut back by 6 bases and J by 2 bases. This CDR3 has 12 amino acids. Germline assignment: CDR1 MNHNS and CDR2 SASEGT. CDR3 sequence reads: CASRTGQETQYF. The CDR3 DNA is TGTGCCAGCAGGACAGGGCAAGAGACCCAGTACTTC.